The entry below gives a single TCR beta chain sequence along with its context. No antigen is known for it. The PCR used 60 V beta and 13 J beta primers. Generated by immunoSEQ multiplex PCR, the TCRdb table keeps only in-frame clones and is missing some. The table has 65,000 to 80,000 clones, around nine tenths seen once. This sample was taken from a study of glioma-infiltrating T cells after dendritic cell vaccination. Study conclusions and caveats: Estimated pretreatment TIL content predicted outcome after dendritic cell vaccination. Higher TCR clonality did not directly relate to longer survival.

V shed 5 bases and J 6 bases; nucleotides not matched to a gene: 6. The germline gives CDR1 SGHTA, CDR2 FQGNSA. The CDR3 consists of 14 residues. Time point given: after dendritic cell vaccination, including at tumor progression/relapse. Fresh-frozen tumor tissue and more than two years of survival data were available for all. This clonotype was sampled from a human donor with glioblastoma. The sample consisted of blood, taken after dendritic cell vaccination. This chain connects TRBV7-2 to TRBJ1-4; 7 bases line up with TRBD1. The chain's CDR3 is CASSLDRVDEKLFF. Here the CDR3 DNA reads TGTGCCAGCAGCCTCGACAGGGTTGATGAAAAACTGTTTTTT.